Listed below are T cell receptor beta chains from one sample, sequenced in a study of cytomegalovirus exposure and HLA in healthy donors. Using immunoSEQ multiplex PCR, the repertoire was profiled, and TCRdb retains in-frame clones only, with some absent. Of some 130,000 clones listed, around 78% are singletons. The sample comprised PBMCs. The receptor set was obtained from a woman aged 25 to 39 in good health and CMV-seropositive. Both conserved end residues are part of each CDR3. D genes are given only for firm matches. The size field is filled for only some rows; it gives once, few, many or a size class.

V	J	size	D	CDR3	DNA
TRBV15	TRBJ2-7	NA	TRBD1	CATSRDLPTGLEQYF	TGTGCCACCAGCAGAGATCTTCCGACAGGGTTGGAGCAGTACTTC
TRBV5-1	TRBJ2-7	few	TRBD1	CASSTGTGREQTYEQYF	TGCGCCAGCAGCACCGGGACAGGACGAGAACAAACCTACGAGCAGTACTTC
TRBV7-9	TRBJ2-5	NA	TRBD2	CASSFRTSGETQYF	TGTGCCAGCAGCTTTCGAACTAGCGGCGAGACCCAGTACTTC
TRBV5-6	TRBJ2-7	NA	NA	CASSDDRSYEQYF	TGTGCCAGCAGCGACGACAGAAGCTACGAGCAGTACTTC
TRBV5-1	TRBJ2-5	NA	TRBD2	CASSLVFSGGQETQYF	TGCGCCAGCAGCTTGGTTTTTAGCGGGGGACAAGAGACCCAGTACTTC
TRBV5-1	TRBJ2-1	NA	NA	CASSPEEGASYNEQFF	TGCGCCAGCAGCCCGGAGGAGGGGGCCTCCTACAATGAGCAGTTCTTC
TRBV2	TRBJ1-5	NA	TRBD1	CASSDGRGPDQPQHF	TGTGCCAGCAGTGATGGTAGGGGGCCAGATCAGCCCCAGCATTTT
TRBV30	TRBJ2-5	NA	NA	CAWSVRELQETQYF	TGTGCCTGGAGTGTCAGGGAACTCCAAGAGACCCAGTACTTC
TRBV30	TRBJ2-2	NA	TRBD2	CAWAGDHTGELFF	TGTGCCTGGGCGGGGGACCACACCGGGGAGCTGTTTTTT
TRBV6-1	TRBJ1-2	NA	NA	CASSEFTDDYGYTF	TGTGCCAGCAGTGAATTCACAGACGACTATGGCTACACCTTC
TRBV29-1	TRBJ2-7	once	NA	CSVEDMEGYEQYF	TGCAGCGTTGAAGATATGGAGGGATACGAGCAGTACTTC
TRBV27	TRBJ2-1	NA	TRBD1	CASSPLGDSPYNEQFF	TGTGCCAGCAGTCCGCTTGGGGACAGCCCTTACAATGAGCAGTTCTTC
TRBV7-6	TRBJ1-2	NA	TRBD1	CASSTTPTGSGYTF	TGTGCCAGCAGTACTACCCCGACAGGGTCTGGCTACACCTTC
TRBV9	TRBJ2-1	NA	TRBD1	CASSVAHEGAGQFF	TGTGCCAGCAGCGTAGCCCACGAGGGGGCGGGGCAGTTCTTC
TRBV11-1	TRBJ2-3	NA	NA	CASSLRVYTDTQYF	TGTGCCAGCAGCTTGAGGGTCTACACAGATACGCAGTATTTT
TRBV9	TRBJ2-5	NA	NA	CASSVASGLKETQYF	TGTGCCAGCAGCGTAGCTTCGGGACTCAAAGAGACCCAGTACTTC
TRBV7-2	TRBJ1-6	NA	TRBD1	CASTMQGAVNSPLHF	TGTGCCAGCACCATGCAGGGGGCTGTTAATTCACCCCTCCACTTT
TRBV7-8	TRBJ2-1	NA	TRBD2	CASSPYRSGGYNEQFF	TGTGCCAGCAGCCCCTACCGTAGCGGGGGTTACAATGAGCAGTTCTTC
TRBV2	TRBJ2-1	NA	TRBD2	CASTGLAADRGEQFF	TGTGCCAGCACCGGACTAGCGGCGGACCGGGGTGAGCAGTTCTTC
TRBV28	TRBJ1-2	NA	NA	CASSSPGAGYTF	TGTGCCAGCAGTTCGCCAGGGGCTGGCTACACCTTC
TRBV6-1	TRBJ2-7	NA	TRBD2	CASSALAGGLEQYF	TGTGCCAGCAGTGCCCTAGCGGGGGGGCTTGAGCAGTACTTC
TRBV4-1	TRBJ1-6	NA	TRBD1	CASSQDPGTGYNSPLHF	TGCGCCAGCAGCCAAGATCCCGGGACAGGGTATAATTCACCCCTCCACTTT
TRBV6-1	TRBJ2-7	few	NA	CATLKTVSSYEQYF	TGTGCCACCCTAAAGACTGTAAGCTCCTACGAGCAGTACTTC
TRBV28	TRBJ1-4	NA	TRBD1	CASSFSGTVNEKLFF	TGTGCCAGCAGTTTCTCCGGGACAGTTAATGAAAAACTGTTTTTT
TRBV21-1	TRBJ1-1	NA	NA	CASSKVGGSPQNTEAFF	TGTGCCAGCAGCAAAGTGGGGGGGAGCCCACAGAACACTGAAGCTTTCTTT
TRBV19	TRBJ1-5	NA	NA	CASSGSGGQPQHF	TGTGCCAGTAGTGGCAGCGGTGGTCAGCCCCAGCATTTT
TRBV5-1	TRBJ1-1	NA	TRBD1	CASSLGGQGANTEAFF	TGCGCCAGCAGCTTGGGGGGACAGGGGGCAAACACTGAAGCTTTCTTT
TRBV5-4	TRBJ1-2	NA	NA	CASSLAGGDYGYTF	TGTGCCAGCAGCTTGGCTGGGGGGGACTATGGCTACACCTTC
TRBV6-1	TRBJ1-1	NA	NA	CASSQARTEAFF	TGTGCCAGCAGTCAGGCCCGCACTGAAGCTTTCTTT
TRBV5-5	TRBJ2-1	NA	NA	CASRTAANSYNEQFF	TGTGCCAGCAGGACGGCGGCCAACTCCTACAATGAGCAGTTCTTC
TRBV5-1	TRBJ1-1	few	NA	CASSLGDGSTEAFF	TGCGCCAGCAGCTTGGGGGACGGGAGCACTGAAGCTTTCTTT
TRBV7-2	TRBJ1-5	NA	NA	CASSLSGRNQPQHF	TGTGCCAGCAGCTTAAGTGGTCGGAATCAGCCCCAGCATTTT
TRBV4-3	TRBJ1-2	once	NA	CASSPSTWEYGYTF	TGCGCCAGCAGCCCCTCCACTTGGGAGTATGGCTACACCTTC
TRBV4-1	TRBJ1-1	NA	NA	CASSQDLGQFEAFF	TGCGCCAGCAGCCAAGACTTGGGGCAGTTTGAAGCTTTCTTT
TRBV7-3	TRBJ1-2	NA	NA	CASSPGHPYGYTF	TGTGCCAGCAGCCCCGGACATCCCTATGGCTACACCTTC
TRBV18	TRBJ2-7	NA	NA	CASSPQGTPTYEQYF	TGTGCCAGCTCACCGCAGGGGACACCAACCTACGAGCAGTACTTC
TRBV7-6	TRBJ2-1	NA	TRBD2	CASSLISGGPIAYNEQFF	TGTGCCAGCAGCTTAATTAGCGGGGGGCCGATCGCCTACAATGAGCAGTTCTTC
TRBV6-5	TRBJ2-7	NA	TRBD2	CASSYRAGGSYEQYF	TGTGCCAGCAGTTACAGAGCGGGGGGCTCCTACGAGCAGTACTTC
TRBV4-2	TRBJ1-4	NA	NA	CASSQDLSATNEKLFF	TGTGCCAGCAGCCAAGATTTATCTGCAACTAATGAAAAACTGTTTTTT